The following is a TCR beta chain sequence with its context. The entry originates in a study of blood T cell repertoires in COVID-19. Study-level background: Samples representing acute and convalescent COVID-19 were sourced from the United States, Italy and Spain. Sources were T cells, B-cell-depleted T cells, or PBMCs; the material itself was cDNA or gDNA.

Source study methods: It was from reference gene primer amplification that nucleated cell counts were estimated. Profiled with immunoSEQ multiplex PCR; TCRdb holds only in-frame clones, not every one. That table gives V, J and clone size, and the DNA gave D and trimming. Counted here are 120,000 to 150,000 clones, about 85% occurring once; the ten biggest clones make up around two fifths. V shed 0 bases and J 9 bases; nucleotides not matched to a gene: 6. CDR1 and CDR2 (germline): MNHEY, SVGAGI. This CDR3 has 16 amino acids. The sequence was collected from a human donor in a cohort sampled during active COVID-19. V gene TRBV6-5 combines with J gene TRBJ2-1; 12 positions agree with TRBD2. The sequenced sample was peripheral blood. The CDR3 DNA reads TGTGCCAGCAGTTACTCGCTAGCGGGGGGGCCTAGTGAGCAGTTCTTC. It yields the protein CASSYSLAGGPSEQFF.